The 2 T cell receptor beta chains below come from one sample, sequenced in a study of blood T cell repertoires in COVID-19. Repertoires were generated with immunoSEQ multiplex PCR, while TCRdb's copy carries only in-frame clones and drops some. This sample carries more than 150,000 clones, about 90% of them seen once, and the ten largest clones take 7% to 8%. The sequenced sample consisted of PBMCs or T cells enriched from blood (not recorded which). These receptors came from a woman aged 50 to 65 who had recovered from COVID-19.

The chain couples TRBV3-1 (or the pseudogene TRBV3-2) to TRBJ2-1; D possibly corresponds to TRBD2 (6 bases). V was shortened by 5 bases and J by 4 bases, with 18 bases between the two germline ends. The CDR3 length is 16 residues. From germline, CDR1 is LGHDT and CDR2 YNNKEL (reference sequence). CDR3 loop: CASSAEYRDSYNEQFF. CDR3 nucleotides: TGTGCCAGCAGCGCGGAATACCGGGACTCTTACAATGAGCAGTTCTTC.

The V gene is TRBV6-5, the J gene TRBJ2-5; TRBD2 matches at 14 bases. Germline CDR1 and CDR2: MNHEY and SVGAGI. There are 16 residues in the CDR3. The trim removed 2 bases at V and 4 bases at J, leaving 3 bases unmatched. The CDR3 loop is CASSYPGTSGRETQYF. The CDR3 DNA follows: TGTGCCAGCAGTTACCCCGGGACTAGCGGGAGAGAGACCCAGTACTTC.